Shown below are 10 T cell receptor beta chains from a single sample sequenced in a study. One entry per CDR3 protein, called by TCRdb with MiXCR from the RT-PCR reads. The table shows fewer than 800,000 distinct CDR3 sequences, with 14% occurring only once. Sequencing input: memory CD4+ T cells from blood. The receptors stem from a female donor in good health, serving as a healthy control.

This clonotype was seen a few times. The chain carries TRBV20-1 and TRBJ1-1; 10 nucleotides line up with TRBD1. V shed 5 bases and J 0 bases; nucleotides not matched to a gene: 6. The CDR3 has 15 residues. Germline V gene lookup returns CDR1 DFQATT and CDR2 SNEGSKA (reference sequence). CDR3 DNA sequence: TGCAGTGCTGCGGGGACAGGGGCCATGAACACTGAAGCTTTCTTT. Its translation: CSAAGTGAMNTEAFF.

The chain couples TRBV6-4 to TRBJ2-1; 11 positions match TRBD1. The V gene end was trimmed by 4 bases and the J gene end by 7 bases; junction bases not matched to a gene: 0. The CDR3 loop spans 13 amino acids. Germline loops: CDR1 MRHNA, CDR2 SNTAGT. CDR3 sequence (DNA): TGTGCCAGCAGTGGGGACAGGGGGAATGAGCAGTTCTTC. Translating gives CASSGDRGNEQFF.

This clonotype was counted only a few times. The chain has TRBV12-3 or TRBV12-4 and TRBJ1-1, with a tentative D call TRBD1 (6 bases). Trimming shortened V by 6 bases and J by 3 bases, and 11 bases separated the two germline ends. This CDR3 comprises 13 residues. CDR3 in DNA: TGTGCCAGCAGCCGCAACAGGGACACTGAAGCTTTCTTT. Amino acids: CASSRNRDTEAFF.

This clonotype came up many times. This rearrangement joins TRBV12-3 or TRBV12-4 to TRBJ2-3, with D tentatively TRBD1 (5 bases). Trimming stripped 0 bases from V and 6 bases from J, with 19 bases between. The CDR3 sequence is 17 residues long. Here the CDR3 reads CASSLAPNRFYRDTQYF. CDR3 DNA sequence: TGTGCCAGCAGTTTAGCGCCCAACAGGTTCTATAGGGATACGCAGTATTTT.

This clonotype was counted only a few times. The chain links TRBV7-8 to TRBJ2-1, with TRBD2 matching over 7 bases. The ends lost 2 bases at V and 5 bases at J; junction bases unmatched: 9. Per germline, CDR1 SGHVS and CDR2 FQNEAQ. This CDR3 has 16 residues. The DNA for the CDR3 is TGTGCCAGCAGCTTAAACAAGCGGGGTGAGAACAATGAGCAGTTCTTC. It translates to CASSLNKRGENNEQFF.

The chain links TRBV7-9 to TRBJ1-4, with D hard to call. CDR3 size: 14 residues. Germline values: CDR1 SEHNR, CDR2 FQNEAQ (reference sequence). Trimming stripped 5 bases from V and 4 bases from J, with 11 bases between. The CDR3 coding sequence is TGTGCCAGCAGCCAAATCAACCTTAATGAAAAACTGTTTTTT. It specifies CASSQINLNEKLFF.

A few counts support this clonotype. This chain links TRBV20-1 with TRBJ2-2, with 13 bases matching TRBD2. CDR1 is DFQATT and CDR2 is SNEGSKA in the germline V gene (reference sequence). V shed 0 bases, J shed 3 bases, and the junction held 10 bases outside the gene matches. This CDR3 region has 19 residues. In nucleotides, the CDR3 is TGCAGTGCTAGAGACGAACGACTAGCGGGAGGAGCCCACACCGGGGAGCTGTTTTTT. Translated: CSARDERLAGGAHTGELFF.

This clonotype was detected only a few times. CDR3 region: CASSRDIENTDTQYF. For the CDR3, the DNA is TGCGCCAGCAGCCGGGACATAGAAAACACAGATACGCAGTATTTT. The genes are TRBV5-1 and TRBJ2-3; possible D gene TRBD1, 6 bases. Germline CDR1 SGHRS, CDR2 YFSETQ. The CDR3 totals 15 residues. The V end lost 4 bases, the J end lost 2 bases, and 14 bases lay between the germline ends.

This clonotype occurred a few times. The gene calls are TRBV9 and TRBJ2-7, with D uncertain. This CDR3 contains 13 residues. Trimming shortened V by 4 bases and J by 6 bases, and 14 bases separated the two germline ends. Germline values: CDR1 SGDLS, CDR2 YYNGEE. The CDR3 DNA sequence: TGTGCCAGCAGCAGACGTTATTCTTCCGAGCAGTACTTC. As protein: CASSRRYSSEQYF.

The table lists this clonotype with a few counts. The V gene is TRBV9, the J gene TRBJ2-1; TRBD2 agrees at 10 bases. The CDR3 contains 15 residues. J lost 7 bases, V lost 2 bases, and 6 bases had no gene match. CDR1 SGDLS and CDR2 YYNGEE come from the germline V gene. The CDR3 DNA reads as TGTGCCAGCAGCGTGGATCCTAGCGGGGGTAATGAGCAGTTCTTC. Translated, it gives CASSVDPSGGNEQFF. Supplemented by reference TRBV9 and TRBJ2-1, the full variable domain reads DSGVTQTPKHLITATGQRVTLRCSPRSGDLSVYWYQQSLDQGLQFLIQYYNGEERAKGNILERFSAQQFPDLHSELNLSSLELGDSALYFCASSVDPSGGNEQFFGPGTRLTVL.